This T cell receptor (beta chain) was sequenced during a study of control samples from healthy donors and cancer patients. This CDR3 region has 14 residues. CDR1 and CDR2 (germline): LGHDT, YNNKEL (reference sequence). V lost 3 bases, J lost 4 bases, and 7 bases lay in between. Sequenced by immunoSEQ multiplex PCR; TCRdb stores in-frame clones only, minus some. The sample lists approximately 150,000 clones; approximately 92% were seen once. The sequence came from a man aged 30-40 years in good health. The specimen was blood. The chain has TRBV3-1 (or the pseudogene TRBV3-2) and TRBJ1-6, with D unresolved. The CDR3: CASSQDGYNSPLHF. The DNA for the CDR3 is TGTGCCAGCAGCCAGGACGGGTATAATTCACCCCTCCACTTT.